A selection of T cell receptor beta chains follows, all from one sample in a study of T cell responses to AZD1222 COVID-19 vaccine. Only in-frame clones appear in the TCRdb table, and some are missing; sequencing was by immunoSEQ multiplex PCR. The sample lists some 24,000 clones; 85% to 90% were seen once. Sequencing was performed on peripheral blood, taken 28 days after the second AZD1222 dose. Receptor source: an adult who received the AZD1222 COVID-19 vaccine. Each CDR3 is given without its conserved first and last residue.

V	J	CDR3
TRBV7-9	TRBJ1-1	ASSLVVNRRLPLTEAF
TRBV5-1	TRBJ1-1	ASSFIQTGEAEAF
TRBV5-1	TRBJ2-3	ASSEGTHRNTDTQY
TRBV7-8	TRBJ2-7	AGQGGAEQY
TRBV28	TRBJ2-3	ASSYLTSGVYGTDTQY
TRBV7-2	TRBJ1-2	ASSQGTANYGYT
TRBV5-5	TRBJ1-3	ASTLGWSSGNTIY
TRBV7-8	TRBJ2-7	ASSLGVAGGLSSYEQY
TRBV5-4	TRBJ2-7	ASSLAGQGAQEQY
TRBV18	TRBJ2-7	ASSPPGTSGRAAYEQY
TRBV2	TRBJ2-7	ASSDRVPGGEQY
TRBV30	TRBJ2-5	AWSGGGAKQETQY
TRBV7-3	TRBJ1-1	ASSLNLRYTEAF
TRBV5-1	TRBJ2-7	ASAPSGHSSYEQY
TRBV10-3	TRBJ1-3	AIRQGKAGNTIY
TRBV28	TRBJ2-2	ASRRGGRRAGELF
TRBV10-3	TRBJ2-3	ANKPSGSTDTQY
TRBV9	TRBJ2-2	ASRAGTSNTGELF
TRBV29-1	TRBJ1-6	SARLDNSPLH
TRBV10-3	TRBJ1-1	AIDPGTGSAEAF
TRBV28	TRBJ1-1	ASSLLLGTEAF
TRBV5-4	TRBJ1-6	ASSLGDRVGNSPLH
TRBV24-1	TRBJ2-1	ATSDRVLAGNYNEQF
TRBV5-1	TRBJ1-4	ASSDSPGQANEKLF
TRBV2	TRBJ2-7	ASSPLGTVSYEQY
TRBV29-1	TRBJ1-4	SASDRGIGKLF
TRBV6-5	TRBJ2-1	ASSSRTSGEWDEQF
TRBV7-3	TRBJ2-5	ASSGVAGETQY
TRBV20-1	TRBJ1-1	SASRRGVEAF
TRBV5-1	TRBJ1-3	ASSPTGSGPPGNTIY
TRBV2	TRBJ1-1	ASSQQGNTEAF